These 26 T cell receptor beta chains share one sample of origin, sequenced in a study of control samples from healthy donors and cancer patients. Method: immunoSEQ multiplex PCR; TCRdb's copy keeps in-frame clones and lacks some. The repertoire holds hundreds of thousands of clones, with around 90% as singletons. What was sequenced was PBMCs. These receptors were taken from a man aged 40-49 years with head and neck cancer.

This clone turned up a few times. The chain has TRBV2 and TRBJ1-5; maybe TRBD1 (6 bases). From germline, CDR1 is SNHLY and CDR2 FYNNEI. The CDR3 extends over 16 amino acids. V gave up 3 bases and J gave up 2 bases, with 14 bases separating them. The CDR3 sequence is CASSDMRGAGNQPQHF. The CDR3 DNA sequence: TGTGCCAGCAGTGACATGCGGGGGGCGGGCAATCAGCCCCAGCATTTT.

The rearrangement links TRBV5-1 to TRBJ1-2; no clear D gene. Germline V CDR1 and CDR2: SGHRS, YFSETQ. The CDR3 has 14 amino acids. Trimming removed 1 base from V and 6 bases from J, with 13 bases in between. In DNA form, the CDR3 reads TGCGCCAGCAGCTTGTCACAAGGGCCTAATGGCTACACCTTC. It is translated as CASSLSQGPNGYTF.

This rearrangement joins TRBV19 to TRBJ2-3; tentatively, D is TRBD2 (6 bases). Germline V gives CDR1 LNHDA, CDR2 SQIVND (reference sequence). The CDR3 has 12 residues. The CDR3 region is CATRGGWDTQYF. CDR3 coding DNA: TGTGCTACCCGGGGAGGTTGGGATACGCAGTATTTT.

This rearrangement joins TRBV10-2 to TRBJ1-2; 8 positions match TRBD1. From germline, CDR1 is WSHSY and CDR2 SAAADI. The CDR3 runs 14 residues. Unmatched junction bases numbered 8, after V lost 5 bases and J lost 6 bases. CDR3 loop: CASSSGQGPHGYTF. In DNA, the CDR3 is TGCGCCAGCAGTTCCGGACAGGGACCTCATGGCTACACCTTC.

This sequence joins TRBV6-2 or TRBV6-3 and TRBJ2-3; TRBD1 is a possible D gene (5 bases). The length of the CDR3 is 15 residues. Germline values: CDR1 MNHEY, CDR2 SVGEGT. V dropped 4 bases and J dropped 3 bases, with 14 bases sitting between them. CDR3 residues: CASSSGLGLTDTQYF. CDR3 bases: TGTGCCAGCAGTTCGGGTTTGGGGCTAACAGATACGCAGTATTTT.

This clone was counted a single time. This sequence joins TRBV19 and TRBJ1-2; 7 positions agree with TRBD1. Germline CDR1 reads LNHDA; CDR2 reads SQIVND (reference sequence). The trim removed 2 bases at V and 4 bases at J, leaving 7 bases unmatched. The CDR3 has 15 residues. CDR3 DNA: TGTGCCAGTAGTATACATAGTGGGGACAGCTATGGCTACACCTTC. Residues: CASSIHSGDSYGYTF.

The genes are TRBV28 and TRBJ2-1; 7 bases are shared with TRBD2. Germline values: CDR1 MDHEN, CDR2 SYDVKM. The junction had 7 bases not matched to a gene; V was cut back by 7 bases and J by 10 bases. The CDR3 contains 12 residues. The CDR3 region is CASNHPGLEQFF. The DNA for the CDR3 is TGTGCCAGCAACCATCCGGGACTAGAGCAGTTCTTC.

J is TRBJ2-3 and V is TRBV29-1, with 8 bases fitting TRBD1. Germline V gene lookup returns CDR1 SQVTM and CDR2 ANQGSEA. CDR3 length: 13 amino acids. With V trimmed by 4 bases and J by 5 bases, 5 bases remained unmatched. The CDR3 nucleotides read TGCAGCGTTGGACAGGGGAGGATAGATACGCAGTATTTT. This encodes CSVGQGRIDTQYF.

The J gene is TRBJ1-5, the V gene TRBV12-3 or TRBV12-4; D uncertain. The CDR3 extends over 13 amino acids. Trimming stripped 6 bases from V and 7 bases from J, with 13 bases between. CDR3 nucleotides: TGTGCCAGCAGCCCGCACGGGGTCCAGCCCCAGCATTTT. Translated: CASSPHGVQPQHF.

The genes are TRBV5-4 and TRBJ1-3; perhaps TRBD1 as D (6 bases). Germline CDR1 reads SGHNT; CDR2 reads YYREEE (reference sequence). V was cut by 4 bases and J by 4 bases, with 15 bases left in between. The CDR3 length is 15 residues. The CDR3 sequence: CASSRQGTYGNTIYF. Here the CDR3 DNA reads TGTGCCAGCAGCAGGCAGGGGACTTACGGAAACACCATATATTTT.

The rearrangement links TRBV6-2 or TRBV6-3 to TRBJ1-1; D remains ambiguous. V was shortened by 6 bases and J by 2 bases, with 16 bases between the two germline ends. The germline CDR1 and CDR2 sequences are MNHEY and SVGEGT. The CDR3 has 15 residues. CDR3 loop: CASSPFSSINTEAFF. The CDR3 region has the DNA TGTGCCAGCAGCCCGTTCTCTTCGATAAACACTGAAGCTTTCTTT.

This clone was seen only a few times. The chain recombines TRBV5-6 with TRBJ2-7; the match to TRBD1 covers 9 bases. The germline CDR1 and CDR2 sequences are SGHDT and YYEEEE. The V gene end was trimmed by 0 bases and the J gene end by 5 bases; junction bases not matched to a gene: 6. This CDR3 has 15 amino acids. Written as DNA, the CDR3 is TGTGCCAGCAGCTTGGCCGGGACAGGGTACAACGAGCAGTACTTC. This gives the protein CASSLAGTGYNEQYF.

In its sample, this clone was seen once. The chain has TRBV30 and TRBJ2-3; 12 nucleotides align to TRBD2. From germline, CDR1 is GTSNPN and CDR2 SVGIG (reference sequence). The CDR3 sequence is 15 residues long. The ends lost 3 bases at V and 5 bases at J; junction bases unmatched: 6. The CDR3 here is CAWSRLAGAGDTQYF. CDR3 nucleotide sequence: TGTGCCTGGAGCAGACTAGCGGGAGCGGGAGATACGCAGTATTTT.

This clone was detected once. CDR3: CASSQDTDRDGYTF. The CDR3 coding sequence is TGTGCCAGCAGCCAAGACACGGACAGAGATGGCTACACCTTC. This chain connects TRBV14 to TRBJ1-2, with D possibly being TRBD1 (6 bases). Trimming removed 0 bases from V and 6 bases from J, with 11 bases in between. Germline V lookup: CDR1 SGHDN, CDR2 FVKESK. This CDR3 comprises 14 residues.

The chain recombines TRBV9 with TRBJ2-7; D is possibly TRBD1 (6 bases). The CDR3 spans 13 residues. Germline values: CDR1 SGDLS, CDR2 YYNGEE. Trimming took off 3 bases at V and 7 bases at J, with 14 bases between the two ends. DNA for the CDR3: TGTGCCAGCAGCGAACGAATAGGGGGTGAGCAGTACTTC. This sequence encodes CASSERIGGEQYF.

The V and J genes are TRBV28 and TRBJ2-7; 16 nucleotides match TRBD2. The CDR3 loop spans 23 amino acids. J gave up 6 bases and V 5 bases, and 28 bases lay outside the gene matches. Germline-derived CDR1 and CDR2 are MDHEN and SYDVKM. The CDR3 protein is CASSTLQGPGLAGGLWGESEQYF. CDR3 sequence (DNA): TGTGCCAGCAGTACTTTACAGGGCCCGGGACTAGCGGGAGGGCTTTGGGGGGAGTCCGAGCAGTACTTC.

The chain combines TRBV28 with TRBJ1-2; the D gene is possibly TRBD1 (6 bases). V lost 7 bases and J 7 bases, leaving 16 bases between the germline ends. The CDR3 contains 13 residues. The germline V gene has CDR1 MDHEN and CDR2 SYDVKM. DNA of the CDR3: TGTGCCAGCAACCAGGGGTTCTGGTTTGGCTACACCTTC. The encoded protein is CASNQGFWFGYTF.

The gene calls are TRBV28 and TRBJ2-3; 14 positions agree with TRBD2. J lost 5 bases, V lost 5 bases, and 6 bases had no gene match. Germline V gene sequence: CDR1 MDHEN, CDR2 SYDVKM. The CDR3 has 16 residues. The CDR3 DNA follows: TGTGCCAGCAGTGCCCGACTAGCGGGGGGGCGAGATACGCAGTATTTT. Its protein is CASSARLAGGRDTQYF.

The table lists this clone with a count of one. The chain has TRBV21-1 and TRBJ2-3; the table's D call, TRBD2, has no DNA check behind it. TRBV21-1 is recorded as a pseudogene. The CDR3 loop spans 15 amino acids. The CDR3 reads CGTSGRALGTDTQYF. The CDR3 coding sequence is TGTGGCACTAGCGGGAGGGCATTGGGCACAGATACGCAGTATTTT.

The chain recombines TRBV3-1 (or the pseudogene TRBV3-2) with TRBJ2-1, with 10 bases fitting TRBD2. V trimming: 5 bases; J trimming: 7 bases; junction bases outside the gene matches: 8. There are 15 residues in the CDR3. Germline V gene lookup returns CDR1 LGHDT and CDR2 YNNKEL (reference sequence). CDR3 sequence (DNA): TGTGCCAGCAGCGGACGGAGCGGGAGGGCGAATGAGCAGTTCTTC. The encoded protein is CASSGRSGRANEQFF.

The rearrangement uses TRBV27 and TRBJ2-7, with no clear D. The V and J ends lost 11 bases and 2 bases respectively, with 13 bases between them. CDR1 is MNHEY and CDR2 is SMNVEV in the germline V gene (reference sequence). The CDR3 length is 12 residues. The CDR3 coding sequence is TGTGCCTCGAAGGGCCGTGCCTACGAGCAGTACTTC. Translated, it gives CASKGRAYEQYF.

The sample holds a few counts of this clone. Other nucleotide sequences in the sample specify the same CDR3. J is TRBJ1-1 and V is TRBV9; no clear D gene. Trimming took 0 bases from V and 2 from J, leaving 8 bases between them. The CDR3 is made up of 14 amino acids. Germline V gives CDR1 SGDLS, CDR2 YYNGEE. As DNA, the CDR3 is TGTGCCAGCAGCGTAGATTGGGGTAACACTGAAGCTTTCTTT. Translated, it gives CASSVDWGNTEAFF.

This clone was seen only a few times. The genes are TRBV6-6 and TRBJ1-2; D not certain. The germline V and J ends were trimmed by 0 bases and 0 bases, with 11 bases remaining between them. This CDR3 region has 16 residues. Germline loops: CDR1 MNHNY, CDR2 SVGAGI (reference sequence). For the CDR3, the DNA is TGTGCCAGCAGTTACTCAAGGACCTCAGCTAACTATGGCTACACCTTC. This sequence encodes CASSYSRTSANYGYTF.

This clone was recorded only once. The same CDR3 is also encoded by other DNA sequences in this sample. This chain links TRBV5-1 with TRBJ2-7, with 8 bases aligning to TRBD2. V gave up 1 base and J gave up 0 bases; unmatched junction bases: 0. This CDR3 contains 14 residues. Germline loops: CDR1 SGHRS, CDR2 YFSETQ. The CDR3 protein is CASSLSGSSYEQYF. The CDR3 DNA is TGCGCCAGCAGCTTGAGCGGGAGCTCCTACGAGCAGTACTTC.

The chain uses TRBV19 and TRBJ2-1; D perhaps matches TRBD2 (6 bases). Trimming took off 4 bases at V and 7 bases at J, with 14 bases between the two ends. This CDR3 region has 14 residues. Germline assignment: CDR1 LNHDA and CDR2 SQIVND (reference sequence). In nucleotides, the CDR3 is TGTGCCAGTAGTAGACCGGGACTGGAGAATGAGCAGTTCTTC. Protein sequence: CASSRPGLENEQFF.

This rearrangement joins TRBV3-1 (or the pseudogene TRBV3-2) to TRBJ1-4, with TRBD1 matching 10 bases. CDR1 LGHDT and CDR2 YNNKEL come from the germline V gene (reference sequence). The CDR3 loop spans 17 amino acids. J gave up 5 bases and V 3 bases, and 9 bases lay outside the gene matches. The CDR3 nucleotides read TGTGCCAGCAGCCATCCTCCGGGACAGGGGACAAATGAAAAACTGTTTTTT. Protein: CASSHPPGQGTNEKLFF.